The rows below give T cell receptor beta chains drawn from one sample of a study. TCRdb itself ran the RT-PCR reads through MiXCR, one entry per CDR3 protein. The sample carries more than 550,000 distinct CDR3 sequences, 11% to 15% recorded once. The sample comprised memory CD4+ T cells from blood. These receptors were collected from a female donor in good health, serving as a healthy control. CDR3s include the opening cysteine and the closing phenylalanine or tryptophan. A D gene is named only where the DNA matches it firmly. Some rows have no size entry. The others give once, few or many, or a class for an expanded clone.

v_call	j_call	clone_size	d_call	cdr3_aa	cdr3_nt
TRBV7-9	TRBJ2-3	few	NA	CASSLVETRAQYF	TGTGCCAGCAGCTTAGTAGAGACTAGGGCGCAGTATTTT
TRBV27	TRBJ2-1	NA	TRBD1	CASRWGQGSYNEQFF	TGTGCCAGCAGATGGGGACAGGGCTCCTACAATGAGCAGTTCTTC
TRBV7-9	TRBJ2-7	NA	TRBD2	CASGGGGEQYF	TGTGCCAGCGGGGGGGGTGGTGAGCAGTACTTC
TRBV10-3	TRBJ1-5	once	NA	CAISESVGQLQHF	TGTGCCATCAGTGAGTCGGTGGGGCAGCTTCAGCATTTT
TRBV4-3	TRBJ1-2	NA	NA	CASSQVHRDNYGYTF	TGCGCCAGCAGCCAAGTCCACAGGGATAACTATGGCTACACCTTC
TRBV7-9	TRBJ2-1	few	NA	CASSEYRDRINEQFF	TGTGCCAGCAGCGAGTACCGGGACCGTATTAATGAGCAGTTCTTC
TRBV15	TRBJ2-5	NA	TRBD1	CATSRGQGERETQYF	TGTGCCACCAGCCGGGGACAGGGGGAACGGGAGACCCAGTACTTC
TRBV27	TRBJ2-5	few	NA	CASSPSGVGTQYF	TGTGCCAGCAGCCCTTCAGGGGTGGGGACCCAGTACTTC
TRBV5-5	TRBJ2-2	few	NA	CASSSPANTGELFF	TGTGCCAGCAGTAGTCCAGCGAACACCGGGGAGCTGTTTTTT
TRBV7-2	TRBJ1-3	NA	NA	CASSLIGGYSGNTIYF	TGTGCCAGCAGCTTAATTGGGGGTTACTCTGGAAACACCATATATTTT
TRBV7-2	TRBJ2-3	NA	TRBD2	CASSLWQREPYF	TGTGCCAGCAGCTTATGGCAGCGGGAACCGTATTTT
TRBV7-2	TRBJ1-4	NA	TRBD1	CASRRDRGYEKLFF	TGTGCCAGCAGACGGGACAGGGGTTATGAAAAACTGTTTTTT
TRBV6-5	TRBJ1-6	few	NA	CASSYSGRTYNSPLHF	TGTGCCAGCAGTTACTCGGGACGGACCTATAATTCACCCCTCCACTTT
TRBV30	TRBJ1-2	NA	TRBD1	CAWSVQGSDGYTF	TGTGCCTGGAGTGTACAGGGGTCGGATGGCTACACCTTC
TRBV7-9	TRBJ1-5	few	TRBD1	CASSLAAQGTGYRQPQHF	TGTGCCAGCAGCTTAGCCGCCCAAGGGACAGGGTATCGTCAGCCCCAGCATTTT
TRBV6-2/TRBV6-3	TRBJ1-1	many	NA	CASSYPSGSGKKNTEAFF	TGTGCCAGCAGTTACCCCTCGGGATCAGGCAAAAAAAACACTGAAGCTTTCTTT
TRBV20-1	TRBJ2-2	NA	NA	CSASGDTGGELFF	TGCAGTGCTAGTGGGGACACTGGCGGGGAGCTGTTTTTT
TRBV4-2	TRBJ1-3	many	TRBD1	CASSPRTGAGNTIYF	TGTGCCAGCAGCCCACGGACAGGGGCTGGAAACACCATATATTTT
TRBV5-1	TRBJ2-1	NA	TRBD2	CASSLGLSGLAGGRNEQFF	TGCGCCAGCAGCTTGGGACTCTCAGGACTAGCGGGAGGGAGGAATGAGCAGTTCTTC
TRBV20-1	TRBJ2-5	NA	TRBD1	CSVPDRGQETQYF	TGCAGTGTTCCGGACAGGGGTCAAGAGACCCAGTACTTC
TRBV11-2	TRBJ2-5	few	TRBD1	CASSPRGGQGETQYF	TGTGCCAGCAGCCCAAGGGGGGGACAGGGGGAGACCCAGTACTTC
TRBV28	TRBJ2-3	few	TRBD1	CASVDRGGTDTQYF	TGTGCCAGCGTCGACAGGGGTGGAACAGATACGCAGTATTTT
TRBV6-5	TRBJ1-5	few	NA	CASRRQQDQPQHF	TGTGCCAGCAGGCGCCAACAGGATCAGCCCCAGCATTTT
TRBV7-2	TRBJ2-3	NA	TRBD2	CASSPRSGGTDTQYF	TGTGCCAGCAGCCCCCGGAGCGGGGGCACAGATACGCAGTATTTT
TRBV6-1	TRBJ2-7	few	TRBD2	CASSEWLAGGTYEQYF	TGTGCCAGCAGTGAATGGCTAGCGGGAGGGACCTACGAGCAGTACTTC
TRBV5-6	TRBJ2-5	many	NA	CASSFTGVETQYF	TGTGCCAGCAGCTTCACGGGGGTGGAGACCCAGTACTTC
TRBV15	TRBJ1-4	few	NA	CATSRDLTGSEKLFF	TGTGCCACCAGCAGAGATCTAACAGGGTCAGAAAAACTGTTTTTT
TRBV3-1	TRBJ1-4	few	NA	CASSQVPGGAGVEKLFF	TGTGCCAGCAGCCAAGTCCCCGGGGGCGCGGGAGTGGAAAAACTGTTTTTT
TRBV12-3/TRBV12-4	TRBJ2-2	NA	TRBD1	CASRLTGSAGELFF	TGTGCCAGCCGATTGACAGGGTCGGCCGGGGAGCTGTTTTTT
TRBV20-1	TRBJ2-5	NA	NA	CRPSGGQETQYF	TGCAGGCCCTCCGGGGGTCAAGAGACCCAGTACTTC
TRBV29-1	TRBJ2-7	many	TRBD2	CSVVLAGDEQYF	TGCAGCGTTGTCCTAGCGGGCGACGAGCAGTACTTC
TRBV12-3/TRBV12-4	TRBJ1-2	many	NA	CAIQQGIFGYTF	TGTGCCATCCAACAGGGTATCTTTGGCTACACCTTC
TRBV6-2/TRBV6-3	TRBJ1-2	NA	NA	CASSYSYRDGGYTF	TGTGCCAGCAGTTACTCGTACAGGGATGGAGGCTACACCTTC
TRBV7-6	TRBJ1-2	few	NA	CASSLDAGGGGYTF	TGTGCCAGCAGCCTCGATGCGGGGGGCGGGGGCTACACCTTC
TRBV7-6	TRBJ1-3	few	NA	CASSLAPGARGNTIYF	TGTGCCAGCAGCTTAGCCCCGGGGGCGCGGGGAAACACCATATATTTT
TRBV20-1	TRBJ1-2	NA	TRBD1	CSASPGTGAGYTF	TGCAGTGCCTCCCCGGGGACAGGGGCCGGCTACACCTTC
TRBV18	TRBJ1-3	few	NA	CASSPNVESGNTIYF	TGTGCCAGCTCACCAAACGTTGAAAGTGGAAACACCATATATTTT
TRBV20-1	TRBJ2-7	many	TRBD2	CSGTLAGDSYEQYF	TGCAGTGGGACCCTAGCGGGAGATTCGTACGAGCAGTACTTC
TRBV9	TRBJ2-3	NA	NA	CASSKYGQLGSWSSTDTQYF	TGTGCCAGCAGTAAATACGGACAGCTTGGAAGCTGGAGTAGCACAGATACGCAGTATTTT
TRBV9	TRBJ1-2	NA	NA	CASSVWADDYGYTF	TGTGCCAGCAGCGTATGGGCCGACGATTATGGCTACACCTTC
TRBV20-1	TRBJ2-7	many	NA	CSARSPDRPSYEQYF	TGCAGTGCCAGATCCCCCGACAGACCTTCCTACGAGCAGTACTTC
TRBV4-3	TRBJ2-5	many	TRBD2	CASSRTWAGGQETQYF	TGCGCCAGCAGCCGCACTTGGGCGGGAGGACAAGAGACCCAGTACTTC
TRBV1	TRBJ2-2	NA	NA	CTSSQEVHPNTGELFF	TGCACCAGCAGCCAAGAAGTACACCCGAACACCGGGGAGCTGTTTTTT
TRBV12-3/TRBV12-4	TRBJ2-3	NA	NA	CASSLRGKDTQYF	TGTGCCAGCAGCCTAAGGGGCAAAGATACGCAGTATTTT
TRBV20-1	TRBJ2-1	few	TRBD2	CSARAAFGTSDRSLYNEQFF	TGCAGTGCCAGGGCTGCTTTCGGGACTAGCGACCGATCCCTCTACAATGAGCAGTTCTTC
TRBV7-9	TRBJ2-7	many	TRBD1	CASSTRQGAEQYF	TGTGCCAGCAGCACAAGACAGGGAGCCGAGCAGTACTTC
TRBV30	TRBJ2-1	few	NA	CAWTSTALGNEQFF	TGTGCCTGGACTAGTACCGCGCTCGGGAATGAGCAGTTCTTC
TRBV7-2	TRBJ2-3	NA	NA	CASSPYQSTDTQYF	TGTGCCAGCAGCCCCTATCAGAGCACAGATACGCAGTATTTT
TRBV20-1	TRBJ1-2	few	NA	CSARGGQVGGYTF	TGCAGTGCTCGGGGGGGGCAGGTTGGTGGCTACACCTTC
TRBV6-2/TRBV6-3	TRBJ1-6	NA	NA	CASSYSTGRDSPLHF	TGTGCCAGCAGTTACTCTACAGGGAGGGATTCACCCCTCCACTTT